This T cell receptor (beta chain) derives from a study of early T cells in non-severe SARS-CoV-2 infection. Individual cDNA molecules received unique molecular identifiers. TCRdb ran MiXCR on the 5' RACE reads and lists one entry per CDR3 protein. The table shows about 100,000 distinct CDR3 sequences, with around 13% occurring only once. This clonotype turned up a few times. CDR1 and CDR2 from the germline V gene are SGHAT and FQNNGV. Deletions cut 0 bases from V and 3 bases from J, with 16 bases between. There are 17 residues in the CDR3. The sample consisted of whole blood. The rearrangement uses TRBV11-2 and TRBJ2-3, with D perhaps TRBD2 (6 bases). This TCR was recovered from an adult who was a healthcare worker with PCR-confirmed SARS-CoV-2 infection or an uninfected control (not recorded which). Here the CDR3 DNA reads TGTGCCAGCAGCTTAGAGCGGAGGGGTTGGGGTACAGATACGCAGTATTTT. Amino acid sequence: CASSLERRGWGTDTQYF.